This TCR beta chain derives from a study of T-cell reconstitution after alpha-beta-depleted transplantation in children. The germline V gene has CDR1 ENHRY and CDR2 SYGVKD. The CDR3 has 15 residues. The V end was cut by 3 bases, the J end by 4 bases, with 12 bases between. This sample's TCRbeta library carried unique molecular identifier barcodes. From the PCR reads, TCRdb called clonotypes with MiXCR, one entry per CDR3 protein. The table lists a few hundred thousand distinct CDR3 sequences, 10% of them singletons. The TCR sequence derives from a boy in the first two years of life with acute myeloid leukemia, due to receive a stem cell transplant. This chain links TRBV10-3 with TRBJ1-4; D is possibly TRBD1 (5 bases). The source was PBMCs, collected before TCRalphabeta/CD19-depleted stem cell transplant. The CDR3 is CAISDWGSGNEKLFF. The CDR3 nucleotides are TGTGCCATCAGTGATTGGGGCAGCGGTAATGAAAAACTGTTTTTT.